This TCR beta chain appears in the sequencing data of a study of T cells in Graves' hyperthyroidism and ophthalmopathy. Study-wide findings and caveats: Most thyroid clonotypes with frequency above 0.001 were detected in blood.

Based on clinical symptoms, serum thyroxine and TRAb, thyroid ultrasound and orbital computed tomography, diagnoses were reached. In regard to this clonotype: Antigen specificity is unknown.

TCR beta CDR3 regions were amplified from RNA transcripts. HTBI primers drove first-round RT-PCR of the TCR CDR3. TCRdb reanalysed the multiplex PCR reads using MiXCR and keeps one entry per CDR3 protein. This table holds around 290,000 distinct CDR3 sequences, about 15% found once. The CDR3 length is 14 residues. The V gene lost 4 bases and the J gene lost 1 base, with 11 bases spanning the gap. Germline CDR1 reads GTSNPN; CDR2 reads SVGIG (reference sequence). Sequences were obtained from blood. This receptor was taken from a woman aged 60 to 75 with Graves' ophthalmopathy. The chain couples TRBV30 to TRBJ2-1; TRBD1 or TRBD2 may be the D gene (6 bases each). CDR3 nucleotide sequence: TGTGCCTGGATAGGGGGGCGATCCTACAATGAGCAGTTCTTC. Residues: CAWIGGRSYNEQFF.